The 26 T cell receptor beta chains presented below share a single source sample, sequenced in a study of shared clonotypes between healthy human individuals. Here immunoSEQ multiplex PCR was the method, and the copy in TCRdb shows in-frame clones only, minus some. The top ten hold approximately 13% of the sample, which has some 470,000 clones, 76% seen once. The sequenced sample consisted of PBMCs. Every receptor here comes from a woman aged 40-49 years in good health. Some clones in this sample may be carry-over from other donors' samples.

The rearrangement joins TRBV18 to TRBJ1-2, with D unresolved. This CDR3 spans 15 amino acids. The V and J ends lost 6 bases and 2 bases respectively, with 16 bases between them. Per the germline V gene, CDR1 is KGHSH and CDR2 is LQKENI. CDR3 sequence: CASSPDGLTNYGYTF. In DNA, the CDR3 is TGTGCCAGCTCCCCCGATGGGCTGACGAACTATGGCTACACCTTC.

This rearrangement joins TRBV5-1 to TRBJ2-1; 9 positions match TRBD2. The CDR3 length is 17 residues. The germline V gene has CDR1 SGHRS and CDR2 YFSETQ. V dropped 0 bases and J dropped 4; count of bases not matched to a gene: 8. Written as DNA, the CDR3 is TGCGCCAGCAGCTTGGGGACGCGGGAGGGCCCTTACAATGAGCAGTTCTTC. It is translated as CASSLGTREGPYNEQFF.

DNA of the CDR3: TGTGCCAGCAGTTTCCCGGGAAAACTGTTTTTT. Its protein is CASSFPGKLFF. The chain links TRBV28 to TRBJ1-4; D not certain. V was trimmed by 3 bases and J by 10 bases, leaving 6 bases between them. CDR3 length equals 11 residues. Germline V lookup: CDR1 MDHEN, CDR2 SYDVKM.

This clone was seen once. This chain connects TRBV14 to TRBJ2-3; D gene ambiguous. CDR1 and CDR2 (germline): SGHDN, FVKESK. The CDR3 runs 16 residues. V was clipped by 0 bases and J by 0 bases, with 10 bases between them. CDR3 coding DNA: TGTGCCAGCAGCCAAGATCCTATACCCAGCACAGATACGCAGTATTTT. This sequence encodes CASSQDPIPSTDTQYF.

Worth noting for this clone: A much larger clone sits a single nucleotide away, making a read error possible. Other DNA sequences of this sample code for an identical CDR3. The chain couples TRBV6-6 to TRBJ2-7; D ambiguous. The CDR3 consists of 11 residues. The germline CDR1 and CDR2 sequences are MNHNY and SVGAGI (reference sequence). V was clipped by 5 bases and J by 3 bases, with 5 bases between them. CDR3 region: CASSQSYEQYF. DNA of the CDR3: TGTGCCAGCAGTCAAAGCTACGAGCAGTACTTC.

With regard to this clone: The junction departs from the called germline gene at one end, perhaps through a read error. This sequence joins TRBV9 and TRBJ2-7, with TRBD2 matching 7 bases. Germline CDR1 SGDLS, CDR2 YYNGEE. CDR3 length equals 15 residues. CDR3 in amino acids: CANSVEVAGTYEQYF. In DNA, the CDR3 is TGTGCCAACAGCGTAGAAGTAGCGGGCACCTACGAGCAGTACTTC.

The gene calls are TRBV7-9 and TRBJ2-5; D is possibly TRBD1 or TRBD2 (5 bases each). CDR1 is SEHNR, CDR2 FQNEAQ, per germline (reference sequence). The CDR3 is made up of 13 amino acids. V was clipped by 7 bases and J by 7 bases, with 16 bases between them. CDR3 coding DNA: TGTGCCAGCACGGGGTCTCACCAGGGGACCCAGTACTTC. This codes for CASTGSHQGTQYF.

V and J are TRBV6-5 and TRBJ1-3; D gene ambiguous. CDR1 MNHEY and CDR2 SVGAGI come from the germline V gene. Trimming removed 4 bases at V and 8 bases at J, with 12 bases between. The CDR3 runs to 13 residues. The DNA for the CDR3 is TGTGCCAGCAGTTCCCCCGGGTCAGACACCATATATTTT. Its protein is CASSSPGSDTIYF.

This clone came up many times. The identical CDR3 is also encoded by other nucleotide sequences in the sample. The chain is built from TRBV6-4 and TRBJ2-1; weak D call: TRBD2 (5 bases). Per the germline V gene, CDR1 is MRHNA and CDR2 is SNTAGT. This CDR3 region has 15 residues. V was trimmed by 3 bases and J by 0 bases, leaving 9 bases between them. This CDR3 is CASSERESSYNEQFF. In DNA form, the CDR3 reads TGTGCCAGCAGTGAAAGGGAGAGCTCCTACAATGAGCAGTTCTTC.

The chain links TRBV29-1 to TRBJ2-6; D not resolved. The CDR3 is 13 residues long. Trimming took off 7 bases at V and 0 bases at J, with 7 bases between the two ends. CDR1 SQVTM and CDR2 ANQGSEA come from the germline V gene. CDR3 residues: CSARSSGANVLTF. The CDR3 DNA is TGCAGCGCTAGAAGCTCTGGGGCCAACGTCCTGACTTTC.

The CDR3 here is CASSRAGETQYF. DNA for the CDR3: TGTGCCAGCAGCCGAGCAGGGGAGACCCAGTACTTC. This chain uses TRBV7-9 with TRBJ2-5; a weak D match, TRBD1 (5 bases). The V end lost 5 bases, the J end lost 5 bases, and 9 bases lay between the germline ends. The CDR3 is 12 residues long. Germline values: CDR1 SEHNR, CDR2 FQNEAQ (reference sequence).

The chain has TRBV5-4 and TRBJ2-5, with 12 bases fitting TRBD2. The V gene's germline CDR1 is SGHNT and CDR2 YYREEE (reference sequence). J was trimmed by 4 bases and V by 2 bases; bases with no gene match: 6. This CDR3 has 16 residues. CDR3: CASSFPSGRAGETQYF. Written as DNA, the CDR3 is TGTGCCAGCAGCTTTCCTAGCGGGAGGGCCGGAGAGACCCAGTACTTC.

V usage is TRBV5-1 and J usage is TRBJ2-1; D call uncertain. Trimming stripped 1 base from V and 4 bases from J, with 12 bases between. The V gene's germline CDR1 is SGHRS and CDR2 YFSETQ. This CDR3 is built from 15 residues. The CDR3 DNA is TGCGCCAGCAGCTTGAATACCGATCCTTACAATGAGCAGTTCTTC. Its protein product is CASSLNTDPYNEQFF.

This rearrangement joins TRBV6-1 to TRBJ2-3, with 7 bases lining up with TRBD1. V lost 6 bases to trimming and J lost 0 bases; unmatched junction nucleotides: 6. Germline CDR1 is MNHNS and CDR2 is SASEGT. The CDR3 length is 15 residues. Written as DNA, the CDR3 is TGTGCCAGCAGGCTAAACAGGGGAAGCACAGATACGCAGTATTTT. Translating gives CASRLNRGSTDTQYF.

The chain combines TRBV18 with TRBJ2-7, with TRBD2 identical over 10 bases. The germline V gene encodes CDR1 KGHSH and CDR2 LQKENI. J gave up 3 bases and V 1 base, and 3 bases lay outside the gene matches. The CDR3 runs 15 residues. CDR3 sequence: CASSPQREGDYEQYF. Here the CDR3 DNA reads TGTGCCAGCTCACCACAGCGGGAGGGGGACTACGAGCAGTACTTC. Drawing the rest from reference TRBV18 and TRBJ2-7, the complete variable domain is NAGVMQNPRHLVRRRGQEARLRCSPMKGHSHVYWYRQLPEEGLKFMVYLQKENIIDESGMPKERFSAEFPKEGPSILRIQQVVRGDSAAYFCASSPQREGDYEQYFGPGTRLTVT.

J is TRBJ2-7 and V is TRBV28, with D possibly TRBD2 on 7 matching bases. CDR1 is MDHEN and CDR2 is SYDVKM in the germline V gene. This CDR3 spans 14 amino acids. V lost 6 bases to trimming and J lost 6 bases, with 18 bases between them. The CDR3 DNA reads TGTGCCAGCAGCCTTAGGGGGAGGGTGATCGAGCAGTACTTC. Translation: CASSLRGRVIEQYF.

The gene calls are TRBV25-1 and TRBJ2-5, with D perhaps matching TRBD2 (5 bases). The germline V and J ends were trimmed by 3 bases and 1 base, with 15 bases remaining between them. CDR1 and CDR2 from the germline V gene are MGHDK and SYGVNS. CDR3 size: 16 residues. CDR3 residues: CASSEGARAGQETQYF. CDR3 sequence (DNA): TGTGCCAGCAGTGAGGGAGCAAGGGCCGGCCAAGAGACCCAGTACTTC.

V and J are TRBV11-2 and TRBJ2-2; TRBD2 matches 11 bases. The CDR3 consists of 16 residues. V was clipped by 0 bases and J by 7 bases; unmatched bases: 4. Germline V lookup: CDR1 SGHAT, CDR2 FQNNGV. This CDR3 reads CASSLDLAGGGGELFF. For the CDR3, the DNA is TGTGCCAGCAGCTTAGACCTAGCGGGAGGTGGCGGGGAGCTGTTTTTT.

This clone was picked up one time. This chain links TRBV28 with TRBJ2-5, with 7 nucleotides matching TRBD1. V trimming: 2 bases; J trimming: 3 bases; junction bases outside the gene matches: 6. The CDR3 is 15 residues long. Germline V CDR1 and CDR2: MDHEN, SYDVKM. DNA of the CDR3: TGTGCCAGCAGTTTAATGGGACAGAAAAAAGAGACCCAGTACTTC. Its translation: CASSLMGQKKETQYF.

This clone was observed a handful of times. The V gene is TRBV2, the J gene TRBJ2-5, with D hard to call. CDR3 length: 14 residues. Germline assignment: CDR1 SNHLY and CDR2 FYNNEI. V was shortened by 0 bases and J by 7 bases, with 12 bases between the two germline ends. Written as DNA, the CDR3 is TGTGCCAGCAGTGAAGCTTCCATCTCAGCGACCCAGTACTTC. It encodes CASSEASISATQYF.

DNA of the CDR3: TGTGCCAGCAGCTTAGAACTAGCGGGCCACAATGAGCAGTTCTTC. Protein: CASSLELAGHNEQFF. V usage is TRBV7-8 and J usage is TRBJ2-1; 9 bases are a match to TRBD2. With 1 base clipped from V and 5 bases from J, the junction kept 3 bases outside the gene matches. The CDR3 runs 15 residues. Looked up from germline, CDR1 is SGHVS and CDR2 is FQNEAQ. Combining the CDR3 with reference TRBV7-8 and TRBJ2-1 gives the whole variable domain GAGVSQSPRYKVAKRGQDVALRCDPISGHVSLFWYQQALGQGPEFLTYFQNEAQLDKSGLPSDRFFAERPEGSVSTLKIQRTQQEDSAVYLCASSLELAGHNEQFFGPGTRLTVL.

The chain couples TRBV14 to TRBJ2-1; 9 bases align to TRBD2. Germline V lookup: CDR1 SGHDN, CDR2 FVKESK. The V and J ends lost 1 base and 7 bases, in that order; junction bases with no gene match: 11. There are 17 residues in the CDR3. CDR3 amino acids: CASSQVGGIAGDNEQFF. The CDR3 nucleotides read TGTGCCAGCAGCCAAGTGGGGGGAATAGCGGGAGATAATGAGCAGTTCTTC.

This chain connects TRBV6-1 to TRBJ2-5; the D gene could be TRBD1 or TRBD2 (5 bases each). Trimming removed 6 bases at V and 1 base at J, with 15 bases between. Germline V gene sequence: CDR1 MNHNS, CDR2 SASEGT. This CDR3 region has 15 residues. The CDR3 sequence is CASSFYRDGQETQYF. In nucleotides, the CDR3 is TGTGCCAGCAGCTTTTACCGGGACGGCCAAGAGACCCAGTACTTC.

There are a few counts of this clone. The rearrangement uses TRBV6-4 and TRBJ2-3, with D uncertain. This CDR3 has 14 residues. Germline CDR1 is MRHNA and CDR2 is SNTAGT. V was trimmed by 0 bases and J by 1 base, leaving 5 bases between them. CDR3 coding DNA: TGTGCCAGCAGTGACTCCCCTGGCACAGATACGCAGTATTTT. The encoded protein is CASSDSPGTDTQYF.

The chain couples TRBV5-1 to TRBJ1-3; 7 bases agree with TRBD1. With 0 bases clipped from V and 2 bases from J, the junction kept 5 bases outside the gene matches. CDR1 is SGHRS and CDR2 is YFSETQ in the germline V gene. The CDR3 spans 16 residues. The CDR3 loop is CASSLDRGGTGNTIYF. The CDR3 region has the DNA TGCGCCAGCAGCTTGGACAGGGGTGGAACTGGAAACACCATATATTTT.

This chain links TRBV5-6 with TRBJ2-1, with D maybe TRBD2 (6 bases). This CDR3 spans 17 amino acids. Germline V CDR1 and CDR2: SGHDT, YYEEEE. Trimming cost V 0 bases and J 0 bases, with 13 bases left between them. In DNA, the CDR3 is TGTGCCAGCAGCTTGGTACGAGGCGGGACCTCCTACAATGAGCAGTTCTTC. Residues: CASSLVRGGTSYNEQFF.